The clone carrying this T cell receptor beta chain was seen many times. Germline-derived CDR1 and CDR2 are SGHTA and FQGNSA. Trimming left V 2 bases short and J 3 bases short, with 16 bases between. The CDR3 covers 16 residues. This entry belongs to a study of T cell repertoires in cytomegalovirus infection. In TCRdb, the reads were re-called with MiXCR into one record per CDR3 protein. Here the sample spans 150,000 or so distinct CDR3 sequences, roughly 18% being singletons. Specimen: CD8+ T cells from PBMCs. The V gene is TRBV7-2, the J gene TRBJ2-5; the D call may be TRBD1 or TRBD2 (5 bases each). The source of this sequence is a human donor in good health (CMV status not recorded). Some clones in this sample may be carry-over from other donors' samples. CDR3 sequence (DNA): TGTGCCAGCAGCTTAAATAAGGTTGGGGGTAAAGAGACCCAGTACTTC. It specifies CASSLNKVGGKETQYF.